Following are 26 T cell receptor beta chains from one sample sequenced in a study of memory CD4+ T cells and cytomegalovirus serostatus. The sort gate was single viable CD3+CD4+CD8-CD45RO+ cells for memory CD4+ T cells. Assay used: immunoSEQ multiplex PCR; TCRdb lists only in-frame clones, some missing. The repertoire holds about 59,000 clones, with 80% as singletons. The sample was memory CD4+ T cells from blood. The source is an adult in good health and CMV-seronegative. Some clones in this sample may be carry-over from other donors' samples.

The CDR3 nucleotides read TGTGCCAGCAGCTTAGGATTAGGACTAGCGGGGACAGATACGCAGTATTTT. Translated: CASSLGLGLAGTDTQYF. This sequence joins TRBV7-2 and TRBJ2-3; 12 bases are shared with TRBD2. The trim removed 1 base at V and 3 bases at J, leaving 5 bases unmatched. The germline V gene has CDR1 SGHTA and CDR2 FQGNSA. The CDR3 spans 17 residues. The full variable domain, completed using reference TRBV7-2 and TRBJ2-3, is GAGVSQSPSNKVTEKGKDVELRCDPISGHTALYWYRQSLGQGLEFLIYFQGNSAPDKSGLPSDRFSAERTGGSVSTLTIQRTQQEDSAVYLCASSLGLGLAGTDTQYFGPGTRLTVL.

The genes are TRBV19 and TRBJ1-2, with D maybe TRBD1 (5 bases). Looked up from germline, CDR1 is LNHDA and CDR2 is SQIVND (reference sequence). Trimming took off 8 bases at V and 8 bases at J, with 15 bases between the two ends. This CDR3 has 12 amino acids. The CDR3 here is CASWTYGAGYTF. CDR3 nucleotides: TGTGCCAGTTGGACATATGGTGCCGGCTACACCTTC.

The V and J genes are TRBV11-3 and TRBJ2-2, with D maybe TRBD1 (6 bases). V gave up 0 bases and J gave up 2 bases, with 16 bases separating them. The CDR3 spans 18 residues. Germline loops: CDR1 SGHNT, CDR2 YENEEA. The DNA for the CDR3 is TGTGCCAGCAGCTTAGATATCGTAGGACAGAGTAACACCGGGGAGCTGTTTTTT. Translating it yields CASSLDIVGQSNTGELFF.

The chain employs TRBV18 and TRBJ2-1; 7 nucleotides line up with TRBD2. Germline assignment: CDR1 KGHSH and CDR2 LQKENI. The V segment lost 3 bases and the J segment 6 bases; nucleotides outside the gene matches: 8. The CDR3 consists of 15 residues. CDR3 sequence: CASSPPGLNLNEQFF. The CDR3 DNA sequence: TGTGCCAGCTCACCCCCGGGACTAAACCTCAATGAGCAGTTCTTC.

This rearrangement joins TRBV28 to TRBJ2-7; 12 nucleotides agree with TRBD2. CDR1 and CDR2 from the germline V gene are MDHEN and SYDVKM. There are 18 residues in the CDR3. Unmatched junction bases numbered 10, after V lost 4 bases and J lost 0 bases. The chain's CDR3 is CASSSRFLTSGSSYEQYF. CDR3 nucleotide sequence: TGTGCCAGCAGTTCGCGTTTCCTGACTAGCGGGAGCTCCTACGAGCAGTACTTC.

This clone turned up a few times. This chain uses TRBV9 with TRBJ2-2, with D possibly TRBD1 on 5 matching bases. This CDR3 is 16 amino acids long. CDR1 SGDLS and CDR2 YYNGEE come from the germline V gene. The V gene lost 4 bases and the J gene lost 3 bases, with 16 bases spanning the gap. The CDR3 protein is CASSPRSGPDTGELFF. In nucleotides, the CDR3 is TGTGCCAGCAGCCCCCGGTCAGGGCCGGACACCGGGGAGCTGTTTTTT.

The chain is built from TRBV28 and TRBJ1-1, with 12 nucleotides matching TRBD1. Germline values: CDR1 MDHEN, CDR2 SYDVKM. The CDR3 runs to 15 residues. Trimming took 4 bases from V and 3 from J; bases not matched to a gene: 3. CDR3 sequence reads: CASSSGQGADTEAFF. The CDR3 coding sequence is TGTGCCAGCAGTTCGGGACAGGGGGCGGACACTGAAGCTTTCTTT.

The rearrangement links TRBV19 to TRBJ1-1, with TRBD1 identical over 9 bases. After removal of 4 bases from V and 4 bases from J, the junction contained 7 bases not matched to a gene. From germline, CDR1 is LNHDA and CDR2 SQIVND (reference sequence). This CDR3 spans 15 amino acids. The CDR3 DNA is TGTGCCAGTAGTACCCCGGACAGGGGAGGCACTGAAGCTTTCTTT. This sequence encodes CASSTPDRGGTEAFF.

In its sample, this clone was seen a few times. The chain recombines TRBV19 with TRBJ2-3; perhaps D is TRBD1 or TRBD2 (6 bases each). Germline values: CDR1 LNHDA, CDR2 SQIVND (reference sequence). The CDR3 is 12 residues long. The ends were cut back, 5 bases at V and 8 bases at J, with 11 bases in the middle. The CDR3 is CASSRSGATQYF. CDR3 in DNA: TGTGCCAGTAGTCGGTCGGGGGCTACGCAGTATTTT.

The J gene is TRBJ2-7, the V gene TRBV6-6; TRBD2 matches at 9 bases. The V and J ends lost 8 bases and 4 bases, in that order; junction bases with no gene match: 6. CDR1 is MNHNY and CDR2 is SVGAGI in the germline V gene (reference sequence). This CDR3 comprises 13 residues. CDR3 bases: TGTGCCAGCTCTTCTAGCGGGAAATACGAGCAGTACTTC. Its protein product is CASSSSGKYEQYF.

This sequence joins TRBV5-5 and TRBJ1-5; 8 positions agree with TRBD1. CDR3 length: 15 amino acids. The germline gives CDR1 SGHKS, CDR2 YYEKEE (reference sequence). The V segment lost 4 bases and the J segment 4 bases; nucleotides outside the gene matches: 7. CDR3: CASSATGASNQPQHF. The DNA for the CDR3 is TGTGCCAGCAGCGCGACAGGGGCTAGTAATCAGCCCCAGCATTTT.

The genes are TRBV4-1 and TRBJ2-7; D gene unclear. There are 15 residues in the CDR3. V was pared by 8 bases and J by 7 bases, with 24 bases between. Germline assignment: CDR1 MGHRA and CDR2 YSYEKL. The chain's CDR3 is CASAKGLLGTREQYF. The CDR3 nucleotides are TGCGCCAGCGCCAAGGGATTGCTGGGTACGAGGGAGCAGTACTTC.

In DNA form, the CDR3 reads TGTGCCAGCAGCTGGGGAGCGGGGGGGCCGTTCATGAATGAGCAGTTCTTC. It is translated as CASSWGAGGPFMNEQFF. The chain combines TRBV7-9 with TRBJ2-1; 10 bases match TRBD2. Germline CDR1 is SEHNR and CDR2 is FQNEAQ (reference sequence). The CDR3 has 17 residues. Losses at the gene ends were 4 bases for V and 7 bases for J; bases not matched to a gene: 13.

The chain uses TRBV28 and TRBJ2-7, with 8 bases identical to TRBD1. The ends lost 5 bases at V and 1 base at J; junction bases unmatched: 10. Germline V gene lookup returns CDR1 MDHEN and CDR2 SYDVKM. There are 16 residues in the CDR3. The chain's CDR3 is CASSPSGQVISYEQYF. The CDR3 region has the DNA TGTGCCAGCAGTCCCTCGGGACAGGTAATATCCTACGAGCAGTACTTC.

The rearrangement uses TRBV11-2 and TRBJ2-1, with D perhaps TRBD2 (5 bases). V lost 5 bases, J lost 5 bases, and 10 bases lay in between. Germline CDR1 reads SGHAT; CDR2 reads FQNNGV. This CDR3 contains 13 residues. The CDR3 DNA follows: TGTGCCAGCAGCGTCCAACTAGACAATGAGCAGTTCTTC. Its protein is CASSVQLDNEQFF.

V and J are TRBV9 and TRBJ2-7; TRBD2 aligns across 8 bases. The CDR3 has 15 amino acids. J was trimmed by 2 bases and V by 0 bases; bases with no gene match: 4. CDR1 is SGDLS and CDR2 is YYNGEE in the germline V gene. The CDR3 spells CASSVAPGGAYEQYF. The CDR3 DNA sequence: TGTGCCAGCAGCGTAGCTCCGGGGGGGGCCTACGAGCAGTACTTC.

The gene calls are TRBV29-1 and TRBJ2-7, with 7 positions matching TRBD2. CDR1 and CDR2 from the germline V gene are SQVTM and ANQGSEA. The CDR3 extends over 13 amino acids. The V gene end was trimmed by 1 base and the J gene end by 3 bases; junction bases not matched to a gene: 3. CDR3 loop: CSVEVGGGYEQYF. As DNA, the CDR3 is TGCAGCGTTGAAGTGGGCGGGGGCTACGAGCAGTACTTC.

The rearrangement links TRBV5-1 to TRBJ2-5; D is perhaps TRBD1 or TRBD2 (5 bases each). Germline V gene lookup returns CDR1 SGHRS and CDR2 YFSETQ. CDR3 size: 16 residues. Trimming stripped 4 bases from V and 4 bases from J, with 20 bases between. The CDR3 nucleotides are TGCGCCAGCAGCCACCACGGGACCGCCTGGGGAGAGACCCAGTACTTC. Its protein is CASSHHGTAWGETQYF.

The chain uses TRBV10-3 and TRBJ2-2; 11 positions agree with TRBD2. Germline lookup yields CDR1 ENHRY and CDR2 SYGVKD. The CDR3 sequence is 16 residues long. J lost 6 bases, V lost 6 bases, and 9 bases had no gene match. The CDR3 bases are TGTGCCATCAGGCGAACGCTAGCGGGGGGCTCCGGGGAGCTGTTTTTT. Translating gives CAIRRTLAGGSGELFF.

The rearrangement joins TRBV6-5 to TRBJ1-1; D unclear. The CDR3 loop spans 13 amino acids. The germline V gene encodes CDR1 MNHEY and CDR2 SVGAGI. V dropped 5 bases and J dropped 1 base, with 8 bases sitting between them. This CDR3 is CASSDHQNTEAFF. In DNA, the CDR3 is TGTGCCAGCAGTGACCACCAGAACACTGAAGCTTTCTTT.

This chain joins TRBV2 and TRBJ2-5, with TRBD2 matching 16 bases. The CDR3 extends over 16 amino acids. The germline gives CDR1 SNHLY, CDR2 FYNNEI. V dropped 5 bases and J dropped 3; count of bases not matched to a gene: 3. The CDR3 DNA follows: TGTGCCAGCAGTCCCGGGACTAGCGGGGGGGAAGAGACCCAGTACTTC. This encodes CASSPGTSGGEETQYF.

This clone occurred a few times. This sequence joins TRBV7-8 and TRBJ1-5; TRBD1 is a possible D gene (5 bases). The CDR3 consists of 15 residues. Germline V gene sequence: CDR1 SGHVS, CDR2 FQNEAQ. Trimming took 5 bases from V and 0 from J, leaving 11 bases between them. As DNA, the CDR3 is TGTGCCAGCAGCCCGGGACCGTATAGCAATCAGCCCCAGCATTTT. Its protein is CASSPGPYSNQPQHF.

This clone was observed once. The V gene is TRBV5-1, the J gene TRBJ1-3; 7 nucleotides line up with TRBD1. CDR1 is SGHRS, CDR2 YFSETQ, per germline. This CDR3 comprises 16 residues. V was clipped by 4 bases and J by 0 bases; unmatched bases: 7. The CDR3 sequence: CASSLQGTASGNTIYF. The CDR3 DNA sequence: TGCGCCAGCAGCCTACAGGGGACAGCCTCTGGAAACACCATATATTTT.

The chain uses TRBV6-5 and TRBJ1-5; 9 positions match TRBD1. From germline, CDR1 is MNHEY and CDR2 SVGAGI. The CDR3 totals 15 residues. V was clipped by 6 bases and J by 6 bases; unmatched bases: 9. CDR3 sequence: CASSPNRGQRQPQHF. The CDR3 DNA sequence: TGTGCCAGCAGCCCCAACAGGGGGCAACGTCAGCCCCAGCATTTT.

This chain joins TRBV9 and TRBJ2-3; 7 bases fit TRBD2. V was clipped by 3 bases and J by 8 bases; unmatched bases: 3. The germline V gene encodes CDR1 SGDLS and CDR2 YYNGEE. The CDR3 covers 12 residues. CDR3 bases: TGTGCCAGCAGCGGAGAGCGGGGTACGCAGTATTTT. It specifies CASSGERGTQYF.

J is TRBJ2-7 and V is TRBV6-5; TRBD2 aligns across 7 bases. The germline gives CDR1 MNHEY, CDR2 SVGAGI. This CDR3 comprises 14 residues. The trim removed 8 bases at V and 0 bases at J, leaving 7 bases unmatched. The CDR3 protein is CASGSSGSSYEQYF. CDR3 coding DNA: TGTGCCAGCGGATCTAGCGGAAGCTCCTACGAGCAGTACTTC.